These 14 T cell receptor beta chains originate from one sample sequenced in a study of response to subunit inactivated influenza vaccine. TCRdb analysed the RT-PCR reads with MiXCR anew, one entry per CDR3 protein. The table records 590,000 or so distinct CDR3 sequences, 12% to 15% of them present only once. The sequences come from PBMCs from blood, collected 14 to 15 days before vaccination. These receptors came from a man over 45 who received an inactivated influenza vaccine.

This clonotype turned up a few times. V gene TRBV7-2 combines with J gene TRBJ1-2; no definite D call. Looked up from germline, CDR1 is SGHTA and CDR2 is FQGNSA. This CDR3 is 12 amino acids long. V shed 5 bases and J shed 8 bases, with 12 bases lying between them. CDR3 coding DNA: TGTGCCAGCAGCCCCTCGGCTTTGGGCTACACCTTC. This codes for CASSPSALGYTF.

This clonotype has more than one count but fewer than ten. V gene TRBV11-2 combines with J gene TRBJ1-4; D is perhaps TRBD1 (5 bases). With 0 bases removed from V and 12 bases from J, the gap between germline ends came to 11 bases. From germline, CDR1 is SGHAT and CDR2 FQNNGV. The CDR3 is 13 amino acids. CDR3 sequence (DNA): TGTGCCAGCAGCTTAGAGAGGGGACTCCAACTGTTTTTT. Translation: CASSLERGLQLFF.

This chain uses TRBV4-1 with TRBJ1-2; 9 nucleotides agree with TRBD1. CDR1 and CDR2 (germline): MGHRA, YSYEKL. The CDR3 is made up of 13 amino acids. The ends lost 3 bases at V and 7 bases at J; junction bases unmatched: 3. The DNA of the CDR3 is TGCGCCAGCAGCCAGACAGGGGGTGCTGGCTACACCTTC. Amino acid sequence: CASSQTGGAGYTF.

The rearrangement links TRBV7-9 to TRBJ1-6; TRBD1 agrees at 10 bases. Germline trimming cut 3 bases from V and 4 bases from J; bases unmatched to any gene: 3. The CDR3 is 16 amino acids. Germline assignment: CDR1 SEHNR and CDR2 FQNEAQ (reference sequence). CDR3 loop: CASSLGQGTYNSPLHF. CDR3 DNA: TGTGCCAGCAGCTTGGGACAGGGGACGTATAATTCACCCCTCCACTTT.

This rearrangement joins TRBV5-5 to TRBJ2-2, with unresolved D. CDR1 SGHKS and CDR2 YYEKEE come from the germline V gene (reference sequence). The CDR3 consists of 16 residues. Trimming took off 4 bases at V and 4 bases at J, with 17 bases between the two ends. The CDR3 is CASSPMTLYLTGELFF. The CDR3 DNA reads as TGTGCCAGCAGCCCGATGACACTCTACCTCACCGGGGAGCTGTTTTTT. The full variable domain, in which reference TRBV5-5 and TRBJ2-2 provide the parts outside the CDR3, is DAGVTQSPTHLIKTRGQQVTLRCSPISGHKSVSWYQQVLGQGPQFIFQYYEKEERGRGNFPDRFSARQFPNYSSELNVNALLLGDSALYLCASSPMTLYLTGELFFGEGSRLTVL.

This clonotype was seen a single time. The chain couples TRBV6-2 or TRBV6-3 to TRBJ2-2, with 8 nucleotides matching TRBD2. J gave up 1 base and V 7 bases, and 2 bases lay outside the gene matches. Germline V gene data show CDR1 as MNHEY and CDR2 as SVGEGT. The CDR3 consists of 14 residues. CDR3 in amino acids: CASTGGLNTGELFF. The CDR3 region has the DNA TGTGCCAGCACGGGAGGGCTGAACACCGGGGAGCTGTTTTTT.

This clonotype has only a few counts. V is TRBV28 and J is TRBJ2-5; either TRBD1 or TRBD2 may supply D (6 bases each). V gave up 1 base and J gave up 3 bases, with 12 bases separating them. Germline values: CDR1 MDHEN, CDR2 SYDVKM. This CDR3 contains 15 residues. The CDR3 region is CASSLLRGAKETQYF. The CDR3 region has the DNA TGTGCCAGCAGTTTATTGAGGGGGGCTAAAGAGACCCAGTACTTC.

In this sample, this clonotype turned up a few times. The chain carries TRBV19 and TRBJ1-1, with TRBD1 identical over 7 bases. The junction had 5 bases not matched to a gene; V was cut back by 8 bases and J by 2 bases. Germline V gives CDR1 LNHDA, CDR2 SQIVND (reference sequence). This CDR3 spans 13 amino acids. The CDR3 is CASLDRPNTEAFF. The CDR3 DNA is TGTGCCAGTTTGGACAGGCCCAACACTGAAGCTTTCTTT.

The chain combines TRBV20-1 with TRBJ1-1; D gene ambiguous. The CDR3 length is 14 residues. The ends were cut back, 6 bases at V and 4 bases at J, with 18 bases in the middle. CDR1 and CDR2 from the germline V gene are DFQATT and SNEGSKA (reference sequence). CDR3 DNA: TGCAGTGCCAGCGGTCCCGGGGTATTCACTGAAGCTTTCTTT. The encoded protein is CSASGPGVFTEAFF.

This clonotype has just a few counts. The chain employs TRBV20-1 and TRBJ2-3; the match to TRBD2 covers 9 bases. CDR3 length: 16 residues. J gave up 6 bases and V 0 bases, and 10 bases lay outside the gene matches. The germline CDR1 and CDR2 sequences are DFQATT and SNEGSKA (reference sequence). The CDR3 nucleotides are TGCAGTGCTAGAGATATCCAGCGGGAGGCGCGGGATACGCAGTATTTT. Its translation: CSARDIQREARDTQYF.

The chain joins TRBV20-1 to TRBJ1-5; TRBD1 might be the D (5 bases). V was cut by 3 bases and J by 2 bases, with 11 bases left in between. Germline CDR1 reads DFQATT; CDR2 reads SNEGSKA (reference sequence). This CDR3 comprises 14 residues. The CDR3 loop reads CSAREVRGNQPQHF. The CDR3 DNA sequence: TGCAGTGCTAGGGAGGTCAGGGGCAATCAGCCCCAGCATTTT.

This clonotype was seen ten or more times. V is TRBV20-1 and J is TRBJ2-7, with TRBD2 matching over 9 bases. CDR1 is DFQATT and CDR2 is SNEGSKA in the germline V gene (reference sequence). V dropped 0 bases and J dropped 4; count of bases not matched to a gene: 4. The CDR3 spans 14 residues. The DNA of the CDR3 is TGCAGTGCTAGAGAGACTAGCGGCCTTTACGAGCAGTACTTC. Its translation is CSARETSGLYEQYF.

This clonotype was seen ten or more times. The chain employs TRBV4-3 and TRBJ2-4; 14 bases map to TRBD2. Germline-derived CDR1 and CDR2 are LGHNA and YSLEER. The CDR3 length is 16 residues. Losses at the gene ends were 4 bases for V and 9 bases for J; bases not matched to a gene: 8. CDR3 residues: CASSRDYGTSGGIQYF. CDR3 nucleotides: TGCGCCAGCAGCCGAGACTACGGGACTAGCGGGGGCATTCAGTACTTC.

The V and J genes are TRBV4-1 and TRBJ2-1; maybe TRBD2 (6 bases). Per germline, CDR1 MGHRA and CDR2 YSYEKL. The V and J ends lost 4 bases and 0 bases respectively, with 13 bases between them. The length of the CDR3 is 16 residues. The CDR3 sequence: CASSPARGNSYNEQFF. CDR3 bases: TGCGCCAGCAGCCCAGCTCGCGGGAACTCCTACAATGAGCAGTTCTTC.